The source of this TCR beta chain is a study of CD8 T cells in ankylosing spondylitis (dated by TCRdb to 2016 to 2017). Some background on the complete study: The study profiled T cell receptor beta repertoires in healthy donors and ankylosing spondylitis patients to find disease-linked TCR variants. Samples of peripheral blood were taken, and for ankylosing spondylitis patients, synovial fluid was collected as well. The full study cohort comprised 25 or so ankylosing spondylitis patients and 85 to 120 healthy donors. Broad study findings and their caveats: According to the report, matched synovial fluid samples from ankylosing spondylitis patients were significantly enriched for the disease-linked clones. A TCR beta motif made up of several highly homologous amino acid variants appeared to be characteristic of blood from ankylosing spondylitis patients. In peripheral blood, the disease-linked clones were found at relatively low frequencies and had a CD8+ phenotype. Some motif variants were previously reported in synovial fluid and blood of reactive arthritis patients, suggesting common disease-initiation mechanisms.

This sample was sequenced with an Illumina HiSeq 2500. Quantitative 5'-RACE with molecular barcodes was used to prepare TCR beta libraries. The study's processing was this. A new computational method, built on a probabilistic model of VDJ rearrangement, was used to identify disease-linked TCR variants. TCRdb took the public reads, trimmed them with fastp at Q25, ran MiXCR for clone calling and kept in-frame beta chains. CDR3 protein duplicates are merged, each entry listing the most common genes and DNA. For this entry, the V and J calls and clone size follow TCRdb and not the study's own pipeline. The sample table contains fewer than 250,000 distinct CDR3 sequences; only one count was recorded for 32% of them. Of the sample, approximately 4.6% falls within the top ten clones. The CDR3 numbers 13 residues from cysteine through phenylalanine. Here the CDR3 DNA is all that survives: 39 bases in frame from base 1. CDR1 and CDR2, looked up from the germline V gene, are SQVTM and ANQGSEA. V lost 2 bases and J lost 6 bases; the stretch between them is 13 bases long.

This clonotype showed up just a few times. This clone's antigen is unknown. No much larger clone is present one base from it, and per-base qualities are unavailable. The chain couples TRBV29-1 to TRBJ1-1, with the identity of the D gene unclear. The sequencing sample was made of blood, either unsorted or a sorted T cell fraction (not recorded which). The TCR comes from a male donor with ankylosing spondylitis or in good health (not recorded which). The CDR3 protein: CSVEPAWPPEAFF. The DNA sequence is as follows: TGCAGCGTTGAACCGGCCTGGCCCCCTGAAGCTTTCTTT.